This TCR beta chain was identified in a study of cytomegalovirus exposure and HLA in healthy donors (dated by TCRdb to 2016 to 2017). Regarding the study in general: An earlier analysis of some 600 of the donors reported over 250 Gb of sequence data and around 110 million unique TCR beta sequences obtained from approximately 180 million T cells. An early release covering 550 to 650 HLA-typed donors comprised approximately 300 gigabases of sequencing data and 65 million to 100 million unique TCR sequences. Of the roughly 390 genotyped donors, roughly 85% fell in the genetic ancestry cluster associated with self-reported Caucasian donors. The aim of the study was to test whether cataloging public T cell receptors could identify signatures of past pathogen exposure. The study used immunosequencing to profile the T cell repertoires of 666 subjects and linked those repertoires to cytomegalovirus serostatus. Along with the roughly 700-subject first cohort, a separate validation cohort of over a hundred different subjects was used. To predict cytomegalovirus infection status, the study combined high-throughput TCR immunosequencing, statistical association of individual TCRs with disease status, and machine learning. A later analysis re-examined previously published TCR beta repertoires from more than 550 donors and added high-resolution HLA genotyping to investigate patterns of TCR occurrence. Rather than drawing on any new phenotypic data, the later analysis identified candidate immune exposures from TCR beta sequences and the way those sequences occurred across donors. An earlier analysis of around 540 of the donors applied high-throughput TCR beta sequencing to assess whether each TCR beta V gene segment acted as functional or pseudogenic. Donor age, sex, ethnicity and CMV serostatus were compiled together with the repertoire data. A later genetic analysis used genome-wide SNP genotypes for 398 of the 666 donors, treating that subset as a discovery cohort. All discovery cohort repertoires had been generated on a single sequencing platform. HLA typing included class I and class II loci at four-digit resolution. Typing coverage varied by locus: about 629-640 donors for A, B, C, DRB1 and DQB1; approximately 520 for DQA1; 600 to 610 for DPA1; approximately 450 for DPB1. Four or five DR-DQ haplotypes were treated as single units for association and clustering because of strong linkage in the cohort. Across 398 genotyped donors of the cohort, an average of approximately 240,000 unique TCR beta nucleotide sequences per donor were sequenced, and roughly 17% of those sequences were non-productive.

Library method: the immunoSEQ multiplex PCR assay. For the multiplex PCR, a mixture combining 60 forward primers for TCR Vbeta segments and 13 reverse primers for TCR Jbeta segments was used. Amplification of the CDR3 region of rearranged TCR beta genes was performed with a multiplex PCR assay on genomic DNA. The amplified TCR beta libraries were sequenced on the Illumina HiSeq System as 87-base-pair reads. As for how the authors treated the data: Across the 670 or so repertoires, a later analysis counted tens of millions of unique TCR beta chains, roughly 11 million of which were shared by at least two donors. Raw reads were error-corrected and collapsed into unique sequences by a nearest-neighbor algorithm in which closely related sequences were merged to remove PCR and sequencing errors. Alignment of CDR3 sequences to IMGT reference sequences was used to assign V, D and J gene segments. Each retained sequence needed at least a six-nucleotide match to both a V gene segment and a J gene segment. Rearrangements were called productive when the CDR3 lacked stop codons and stayed in frame with V and J; all others were non-productive. CDR3 was defined by IMGT convention, running from the second conserved V-encoded cysteine to the conserved J-encoded phenylalanine. The earlier analysis of about 500 of the donors excluded sequences that lacked an unambiguous match to a single V gene segment. An earlier analysis of just under 600 of the donors called V segments functional above 56.7% productive rearrangements and segregating when the between-donor standard deviation exceeded 5%. A statistical classification framework was built for diagnosing cytomegalovirus status from the catalog of TCR beta chain sequences. A later analysis assigned V and J genes by comparing TCR nucleotide sequences with IMGT/GENE-DB human TR gene sequences. A later analysis assigned CDR3 sequences and most-parsimonious VDJ recombination scenarios with the TCRdist pipeline. In a later analysis, each TCR beta chain was defined by its CDR3 amino acid sequence together with its V-gene family, and reads lacking a unique V-gene family were excluded. A later analysis removed 550 to 650 highly shared, low-generation-probability nucleotide sequences to deal with suspected cross-contamination and a sequencing artifact. For each public chain, a later analysis derived a clonal expansion index from normalized ranks of inferred template counts within each repertoire. In a later analysis, generation probabilities were computed using a VDJ recombination model fitted to out-of-frame rearrangements, and the results were checked against IGoR. A later analysis scored TCR-TCR, TCR-HLA and TCR-CMV co-occurrence with hypergeometric tests, applying a repertoire-size bias correction to TCR pairs. To estimate false discovery rates, a later analysis permuted the HLA or CMV assignments 20 times. A later analysis grouped co-occurring TCRs with DBSCAN, adding TCRdist sequence similarity when clustering within HLA-allele-positive subsets. Repertoires with fewer than 30,000 or more than 120,000 public chains, plus five repertoires with anomalous nucleotide sharing, were excluded from co-occurrence clustering. The source is immuneACCESS, and TCRdb retained only in-frame sequences with V and J called. Part of the clones is not carried over; for the studies checked, unresolved V genes explain less than half of this, and the remainder is unexplained. V, J and clone size reflect that table, while D and trimming were determined from the DNA. In all, the sample holds some 130,000 clones, and roughly 80% of those were seen once. 2.5% to 3.5% of the sample rests with the top ten.

What the study reported, not specific to this receptor: A later analysis found that TCR association rates varied across HLA loci, with DRB1 alleles showing the most associated TCRs and HLA-C alleles the fewest. A group of highly shared sequence variants was considered likely to be a technical artifact of the sequencing pipeline. It was suggested by the authors that the approach could potentially be generalized to other disease states and immunological phenotypes. Three of the identified cytomegalovirus-associated TCR beta chains were confirmed in vitro to be specific for cytomegalovirus antigens. Correlated functional status among segregating V segments might reflect linkage disequilibrium, but an unknown experimental factor could not be ruled out. A further reported finding was that TCR beta sequences accurately predicted the HLA-A and HLA-B alleles for most subjects in the first cohort. Some IMGT-functional V segments, including TRBV6-2 and TRBV6-3, could not be told apart with the 87-base-pair reads, so those segments were excluded. Across donors, most TCR sequences were observed very rarely, whereas some public TCRs were present in many individuals. HLA typing was unavailable for some donors at each locus, so association tests used only the typed subset. In a later analysis, most CMV-associated TCR beta chains were found to appear HLA-restricted, with HLA associations seemingly driven largely by CMV exposure. At a false discovery rate of 0.05, a later analysis linked under 20,000 TCR beta sequences to specific HLA alleles. Strong co-occurrence of HLA alleles, especially DR and DQ, made assigning TCR associations to individual alleles difficult. About 17 rarely observed V segments, including chromosome 9 orphons, were excluded from the earlier analysis of approximately 500 of the donors because counts were too low. In a later analysis, HLA-associated TCR beta chains were found to be more clonally expanded and to have lower generation probabilities than equally common non-associated chains. The presence/absence analyses assumed that sequencing depth was roughly uniform across donors, and that assumption may not be true. In a later genetic analysis, a missense DCLRE1C variant was associated with V-gene and J-gene trimming of TCR beta chains, and the association was replicated in an independent cohort. Several of the top co-occurrence clusters appeared to be linked to parvovirus B19, influenza, CMV and Epstein-Barr virus, according to a later analysis. Broadly in line with IMGT annotations, most TCR beta V segments showed up in productive rearrangements about 90% or about 30% of the time in an earlier analysis of about 500 of the donors. CMV serostatus was the only immune exposure information available for the cohort. The study gave a list of about 150 TCR beta chains associated with cytomegalovirus. Cytomegalovirus status was reported to be diagnosed by the classifier with high specificity and sensitivity in both the original and validation cohorts. In this cohort, only TCR beta chains were sequenced, and detectable features were limited by the absence of alpha or paired-chain data. According to a later genetic analysis, donors in an Asian-associated ancestry cluster had fewer N-insertions in productive TCRs than the approximately 710-donor mean.

The cohort consisted of 600 or so healthy bone marrow donors. All cohort members were sampled while nominally healthy, although unrecorded immune exposures were likely present. The donor was CMV seronegative and belonged to the group of 320 or so seronegative cohort members. Each donor provided a peripheral blood sample, and peripheral blood mononuclear cells were used for TCR beta sequencing. Genomic DNA extraction from the blood cell samples was performed with the Qiagen DNeasy Blood Extraction Kit. The germline V gene encodes CDR1 SGHRS and CDR2 YFSETQ. V loses 0 bases of germline sequence and J loses 6 bases, and the interval between the two ends is 6 bases. The CDR3 covers 13 residues, taking in both the cysteine and the phenylalanine. Kept here is only the CDR3 DNA, which spans 39 bases and is read in frame from base 1. A note on this clone: Its antigen is currently not known. No much larger clonotype is one base removed from it; base qualities were not supplied.

The receptor comes from a man in his forties or fifties in good health and CMV-seronegative. The sample consisted of PBMCs. The chain is assembled from TRBV5-1 and TRBJ2-2; TRBD2 might be the D gene, on 5 matching bases. The bases are TGCGCCAGCAGCTTGGTCGGGGCCGGGGAGCTGTTTTTT. This yields the protein CASSLVGAGELFF.